Listed below are T cell receptor beta chains from one sample, sequenced in a study of control samples from healthy donors and cancer patients. Here immunoSEQ multiplex PCR was the method, and the copy in TCRdb shows in-frame clones only, minus some. The table has some 76,000 clones, 89% seen once. The specimen sequenced was PBMCs. The receptors shown here come from a woman between 50 and 59 years old with colorectal cancer. Both conserved end residues are part of each CDR3. The order of the fields is clone size, J gene, V gene, D gene, CDR3 protein, CDR3 DNA. D genes are given only for firm matches. Not every row has a clone size; where given, it reads once, few, many or a size class.

NA TRBJ2-3 TRBV6-5 TRBD2 CASRAGGITDTQYF TGTGCCAGCAGAGCGGGGGGGATCACAGATACGCAGTATTTT
NA TRBJ2-3 TRBV21-1 NA CASSKGVQGGSTDTQYF TGTGCCAGCAGCAAAGGTGTACAGGGTGGAAGCACAGATACGCAGTATTTT
NA TRBJ1-1 TRBV5-1 NA CASSLAQTNTEAFF TGCGCCAGCAGCTTGGCCCAGACGAACACTGAAGCTTTCTTT
NA TRBJ2-3 TRBV27 TRBD2 CASSLTPTSGGGTQRTDTQYF TGTGCCAGCAGTTTAACACCGACTAGCGGGGGGGGTACTCAACGCACAGATACGCAGTATTTT
NA TRBJ1-1 TRBV10-3 NA CAISATGRDPRTEAFF TGTGCCATCAGCGCCACAGGTCGCGACCCGAGGACTGAAGCTTTCTTT
NA TRBJ1-4 TRBV15 TRBD1 CATSRGQVRESEKLFF TGTGCCACCAGCAGGGGACAGGTTCGGGAGAGTGAAAAACTGTTTTTT
NA TRBJ1-3 TRBV15 TRBD1 CATSRVGTGVGNTIYF TGTGCCACCAGCAGAGTGGGGACAGGGGTAGGAAACACCATATATTTT
NA TRBJ2-2 TRBV19 NA CASSISPDYTGELFF TGTGCCAGTAGTATCTCTCCCGATTACACCGGGGAGCTGTTTTTT
NA TRBJ2-1 TRBV11-3 NA CASSFGSNEQFF TGTGCCAGCAGCTTTGGCAGCAATGAGCAGTTCTTC
NA TRBJ2-6 TRBV14 NA CASSQVGVGANVLTF TGTGCCAGCAGCCAAGTCGGCGTCGGGGCCAACGTCCTGACTTTC
NA TRBJ1-1 TRBV7-8 NA CASSLGMNTEAFF TGTGCCAGCAGCTTAGGAATGAACACTGAAGCTTTCTTT
NA TRBJ1-2 TRBV4-3 TRBD1 CASSRKSPGQGLNNYGYTF TGCGCCAGCAGCCGGAAAAGCCCGGGACAGGGCCTCAATAACTATGGCTACACCTTC
NA TRBJ1-5 TRBV24-1 NA CATSEPGTSNQPQHF TGTGCCACCAGTGAACCCGGGACAAGCAATCAGCCCCAGCATTTT
NA TRBJ1-2 TRBV10-3 NA CAISETVYGYTF TGTGCCATCAGTGAAACCGTCTATGGCTACACCTTC
NA TRBJ1-1 TRBV5-6 NA CASSLAGRLRVNTEAFF TGTGCCAGCAGCTTGGCCGGAAGGTTAAGAGTGAACACTGAAGCTTTCTTT
few TRBJ1-5 TRBV10-3 NA CAISESGTGPNQPQHF TGTGCCATCAGTGAGTCTGGCACAGGACCAAATCAGCCCCAGCATTTT
NA TRBJ1-2 TRBV5-1 NA CASSWKDREYGYTF TGCGCCAGCAGCTGGAAGGACCGAGAATATGGCTACACCTTC
NA TRBJ2-1 TRBV24-1 NA CATSSQQGGFQFF TGTGCCACCAGTAGCCAACAAGGGGGATTCCAGTTCTTC
NA TRBJ2-5 TRBV5-1 NA CASSLAGVETQYF TGCGCCAGCAGCTTGGCGGGGGTGGAGACCCAGTACTTC
NA TRBJ1-5 TRBV10-2 NA CASNTGGNQPQHF TGCGCCAGCAACACGGGAGGCAATCAGCCCCAGCATTTT
few TRBJ1-2 TRBV7-9 NA CASSLDVTTNGYTF TGTGCCAGCAGCTTAGACGTGACGACCAATGGCTACACCTTC
NA TRBJ2-2 TRBV7-2 NA CASSPTPTAGGELFF TGTGCCAGCAGCCCGACCCCGACCGCCGGCGGGGAGCTGTTTTTT
once TRBJ1-6 TRBV5-5 TRBD1 CASSRGQGLGSPLHF TGTGCCAGCAGCCGGGGACAGGGATTGGGTTCACCCCTCCACTTT
NA TRBJ1-1 TRBV6-2/TRBV6-3 NA CASSHGLEAFF TGTGCCAGCAGTCACGGGCTGGAAGCTTTCTTT
NA TRBJ1-4 TRBV19 TRBD1 CASTSAGTGTEKLFF TGTGCCAGCACAAGCGCCGGGACAGGTACAGAAAAACTGTTTTTT